Listed here are 16 T cell receptor beta chains from one sample, sequenced in a study of blood T cell repertoires in COVID-19. Here immunoSEQ multiplex PCR was the method, and the copy in TCRdb shows in-frame clones only, minus some. Among 220,000 or so clones listed, around 90% were seen once. Sequencing input: PBMCs or T cells enriched from blood (not recorded which). The receptors were gathered from a young man who had been exposed to COVID-19.

V usage is TRBV4-1 and J usage is TRBJ1-2; D ambiguous. The CDR3 runs to 13 residues. V lost 2 bases and J lost 8, with 12 bases in between. Germline assignment: CDR1 MGHRA and CDR2 YSYEKL. CDR3 in amino acids: CASSQTRGAGYTF. The CDR3 region has the DNA TGCGCCAGCAGCCAAACACGAGGAGCGGGCTACACCTTC.

The chain joins TRBV4-1 to TRBJ1-1, with a weak D call TRBD1 (5 bases). The CDR3 covers 19 residues. Germline CDR1 MGHRA, CDR2 YSYEKL. V was pared by 7 bases and J by 2 bases, with 29 bases between. The CDR3 bases are TGCGCCAGCACGTGGGTAGCCACGTCTTGGAAGACAGCTAACACTGAAGCTTTCTTT. Protein: CASTWVATSWKTANTEAFF.

V usage is TRBV13 and J usage is TRBJ2-3; TRBD2 agrees at 9 bases. The V segment lost 5 bases and the J segment 1 base; nucleotides outside the gene matches: 4. The CDR3 runs 15 residues. CDR1 and CDR2 (germline): PRHDT, FYEKMQ (reference sequence). The CDR3 is CASSLTSGGTDTQYF. The CDR3 region has the DNA TGTGCCAGCAGCCTGACTAGCGGAGGCACAGATACGCAGTATTTT.

The chain joins TRBV5-5 to TRBJ2-3; TRBD2 matches at 11 bases. This CDR3 has 16 residues. The junction had 12 bases not matched to a gene; V was cut back by 4 bases and J by 8 bases. Germline V lookup: CDR1 SGHKS, CDR2 YYEKEE (reference sequence). This CDR3 reads CASSAEGLAAPGTQYF. In DNA form, the CDR3 reads TGTGCCAGCAGCGCGGAGGGACTAGCGGCTCCAGGTACGCAGTATTTT.

The chain uses TRBV6-1 and TRBJ2-2; 8 nucleotides align to TRBD1. The V gene's germline CDR1 is MNHNS and CDR2 SASEGT. J was trimmed by 1 base and V by 3 bases; bases with no gene match: 4. CDR3 size: 16 residues. CDR3 amino acids: CASSDLGTGNTGELFF. CDR3 DNA sequence: TGTGCCAGCAGTGATCTCGGGACAGGGAACACCGGGGAGCTGTTTTTT.

The chain is built from TRBV27 and TRBJ2-2; 7 bases fit TRBD2. Trimming cost V 6 bases and J 5 bases; bases outside gene matches: 12. Germline assignment: CDR1 MNHEY and CDR2 SMNVEV (reference sequence). CDR3 length equals 16 residues. CDR3: CASRPTGGLRTGELFF. The CDR3 DNA reads TGTGCCAGCAGACCGACCGGGGGGTTGCGGACCGGGGAGCTGTTTTTT.

The chain combines TRBV5-1 with TRBJ1-1, with 8 bases fitting TRBD1. The V segment lost 4 bases and the J segment 4 bases; nucleotides outside the gene matches: 9. This CDR3 is 15 amino acids long. From germline, CDR1 is SGHRS and CDR2 YFSETQ. The DNA of the CDR3 is TGCGCCAGCAGCCTGGACAGGGTACGTGGCACTGAAGCTTTCTTT. Protein: CASSLDRVRGTEAFF.

This sequence joins TRBV19 and TRBJ2-5; 7 positions agree with TRBD1. J was trimmed by 2 bases and V by 5 bases; bases with no gene match: 8. The CDR3 runs 15 residues. The germline CDR1 and CDR2 sequences are LNHDA and SQIVND (reference sequence). Here the CDR3 DNA reads TGTGCCAGTAGTCACGGACAGGATCCTCAAGAGACCCAGTACTTC. Protein: CASSHGQDPQETQYF.

The sample holds one count of this clone. This chain joins TRBV7-2 and TRBJ2-1, with 9 bases aligning to TRBD2. With 8 bases clipped from V and 8 bases from J, the junction kept 16 bases outside the gene matches. CDR1 is SGHTA, CDR2 FQGNSA, per germline. CDR3 size: 16 residues. This chain's CDR3 is CASSISTGTSFDEQFF. The CDR3, as DNA: TGTGCCAGCTCCATATCCACCGGGACTAGCTTTGATGAGCAGTTCTTC.

This chain joins TRBV6-2 or TRBV6-3 and TRBJ2-5; 9 positions match TRBD2. Trimming at V came to 6 bases and at J to 5 bases, leaving 7 bases not matched to a gene. The germline V gene encodes CDR1 MNHEY and CDR2 SVGEGT. CDR3 size: 14 residues. CDR3 sequence (DNA): TGTGCCAGCAGCCCGCAGGGACTAGCTGAGACCCAGTACTTC. Translating it yields CASSPQGLAETQYF.

The chain joins TRBV5-5 to TRBJ2-3, with 9 bases aligning to TRBD2. This CDR3 spans 15 amino acids. Germline V gene lookup returns CDR1 SGHKS and CDR2 YYEKEE (reference sequence). V shed 4 bases and J 2 bases; nucleotides not matched to a gene: 5. The CDR3: CASSGIAGDTDTQYF. For the CDR3, the DNA is TGTGCCAGCAGCGGCATAGCGGGGGACACAGATACGCAGTATTTT.

The rearrangement uses TRBV3-1 (or the pseudogene TRBV3-2) and TRBJ1-2; D ambiguous. Germline-derived CDR1 and CDR2 are LGHDT and YNNKEL (reference sequence). Trimming stripped 0 bases from V and 7 bases from J, with 9 bases between. The CDR3 runs 13 residues. For the CDR3, the DNA is TGTGCCAGCAGCCAAGAAGTTGCCAGTGGCTACACCTTC. As protein: CASSQEVASGYTF.

The chain uses TRBV12-5 and TRBJ2-5, with TRBD1 matching over 8 bases. The CDR3 contains 15 residues. Germline V gene lookup returns CDR1 LGHNT and CDR2 FRNRAP. Trimming took 7 bases from V and 4 from J; bases not matched to a gene: 11. The CDR3 DNA sequence: TGTGCTAGTGCCATCAGAGGACAGGGAGGAGAGACCCAGTACTTC. Translated, it gives CASAIRGQGGETQYF. Using reference TRBV12-5 and TRBJ2-5 for the parts outside the CDR3, the full variable domain is DARVTQTPRHKVTEMGQEVTMRCQPILGHNTVFWYRQTMMQGLELLAYFRNRAPLDDSGMPKDRFSAEMPDATLATLKIQPSEPRDSAVYFCASAIRGQGGETQYFGPGTRLLVL.

The chain uses TRBV2 and TRBJ2-3, with 8 bases identical to TRBD2. V lost 5 bases, J lost 3 bases, and 10 bases stayed unmatched. CDR3 size: 16 residues. The germline CDR1 and CDR2 sequences are SNHLY and FYNNEI. The DNA for the CDR3 is TGTGCCAGCAGTTCTCCCCCCGGACTAGCAACAGATACGCAGTATTTT. It specifies CASSSPPGLATDTQYF.

The genes are TRBV7-3 and TRBJ2-1; possibly TRBD1 for D (5 bases). V shed 1 base and J shed 6 bases, with 7 bases lying between them. Germline V lookup: CDR1 SGHTA, CDR2 FQGTGA. CDR3 length: 13 amino acids. The CDR3 region is CASSLSRVNEQFF. For the CDR3, the DNA is TGTGCCAGCAGCTTAAGCAGGGTCAATGAGCAGTTCTTC.

V usage is TRBV5-1 and J usage is TRBJ1-2; 9 positions match TRBD1. J lost 8 bases, V lost 0 bases, and 17 bases had no gene match. The CDR3 length is 18 residues. Germline loops: CDR1 SGHRS, CDR2 YFSETQ. This CDR3 reads CASSLAPTGGHLAGGYTF. CDR3 coding DNA: TGCGCCAGCAGCTTGGCCCCGACAGGGGGTCATCTAGCGGGAGGCTACACCTTC.